Following are 20 T cell receptor beta chains from one sample sequenced in a study of cytotoxic CD8 clonotypes in ibrutinib-treated CLL. Sequencing was performed with immunoSEQ multiplex PCR; in TCRdb, only in-frame clones are kept and a portion is missing. The sample has about 49,000 clones, roughly 53% seen once; the top ten hold roughly 33%. The sample here was PBMCs, taken after 12 months of ibrutinib treatment. These TCRs come from a human donor with chronic lymphocytic leukemia.

This rearrangement joins TRBV2 to TRBJ2-1; 10 positions agree with TRBD2. This CDR3 contains 17 residues. V shed 2 bases and J 7 bases; nucleotides not matched to a gene: 11. Germline loops: CDR1 SNHLY, CDR2 FYNNEI. CDR3 nucleotides: TGTGCCAGCAGTGAAAAAAGGTCTAGCGGGAGAGTAAATGAGCAGTTCTTC. This codes for CASSEKRSSGRVNEQFF.

This clone has just a few counts. The chain links TRBV5-1 to TRBJ2-3; unclear D gene. CDR3 size: 15 residues. The V end lost 0 bases, the J end lost 0 bases, and 8 bases lay between the germline ends. Germline-derived CDR1 and CDR2 are SGHRS and YFSETQ. CDR3 region: CASSLAQASTDTQYF. As DNA, the CDR3 is TGCGCCAGCAGCTTGGCCCAGGCTAGCACAGATACGCAGTATTTT.

The chain links TRBV5-4 to TRBJ1-3, with 7 bases matching TRBD1. This CDR3 region has 16 residues. After removal of 0 bases from V and 0 bases from J, the junction contained 3 bases not matched to a gene. Germline V gene lookup returns CDR1 SGHNT and CDR2 YYREEE (reference sequence). In nucleotides, the CDR3 is TGTGCCAGCAGCTTGGGGGGGACAGTCTCTGGAAACACCATATATTTT. Its translation: CASSLGGTVSGNTIYF.

This sequence joins TRBV5-4 and TRBJ2-1; the match to TRBD2 covers 7 bases. V trimming: 4 bases; J trimming: 2 bases; junction bases outside the gene matches: 12. The CDR3 consists of 17 residues. Germline V gene data show CDR1 as SGHNT and CDR2 as YYREEE (reference sequence). The CDR3 loop reads CASSGSAGSITYNEQFF. CDR3 DNA sequence: TGTGCCAGCAGCGGTTCAGCGGGGAGTATAACCTACAATGAGCAGTTCTTC.

The chain carries TRBV4-1 and TRBJ1-3; no clear D gene. Deletions cut 0 bases from V and 4 bases from J, with 10 bases between. Germline V gives CDR1 MGHRA, CDR2 YSYEKL. This CDR3 spans 15 amino acids. This CDR3 reads CASSQDLGSGNTIYF. DNA for the CDR3: TGCGCCAGCAGCCAAGATCTCGGGTCAGGAAACACCATATATTTT.

The DNA of the CDR3 is TGTGCCTGGAGAGGTGCCGGGTTCGGGCACAATCAGCCCCAGCATTTT. It is translated as CAWRGAGFGHNQPQHF. The chain links TRBV30 to TRBJ1-5; D gene ambiguous. With 3 bases removed from V and 3 bases from J, the gap between germline ends came to 18 bases. Germline values: CDR1 GTSNPN, CDR2 SVGIG (reference sequence). The CDR3 contains 16 residues. Combining the CDR3 with reference TRBV30 and TRBJ1-5 gives the whole variable domain SQTIHQWPATLVQPVGSPLSLECTVEGTSNPNLYWYRQAAGRGLQLLFYSVGIGQISSEVPQNLSASRPQDRQFILSSKKLLLSDSGFYLCAWRGAGFGHNQPQHFGDGTRLSIL.

A few counts support this clone. The chain employs TRBV2 and TRBJ1-1, with a tentative D call TRBD1 (6 bases). This CDR3 region has 13 residues. The ends were cut back, 8 bases at V and 1 base at J, with 11 bases in the middle. Germline V lookup: CDR1 SNHLY, CDR2 FYNNEI. CDR3 nucleotide sequence: TGTGCCAGCTCTACACAGGGGAACACTGAAGCTTTCTTT. Protein sequence: CASSTQGNTEAFF.

V gene TRBV6-1 combines with J gene TRBJ1-5; 10 positions match TRBD1. Per germline, CDR1 MNHNS and CDR2 SASEGT. J lost 7 bases, V lost 7 bases, and 4 bases had no gene match. The length of the CDR3 is 13 residues. The DNA of the CDR3 is TGTGCCAGCATCAGGACAGGGGGACAGCCCCAGCATTTT. Amino acid sequence: CASIRTGGQPQHF.

This rearrangement joins TRBV6-1 to TRBJ2-7; D unclear. The germline V gene has CDR1 MNHNS and CDR2 SASEGT. This CDR3 has 15 residues. V was shortened by 8 bases and J by 7 bases, with 24 bases between the two germline ends. In DNA, the CDR3 is TGTGCCAGCTTTAGCCCGACACGACCTCCTTGGGAGCAGTACTTC. It codes for CASFSPTRPPWEQYF.

The chain employs TRBV2 and TRBJ1-3; TRBD1 matches 9 bases. Germline V gives CDR1 SNHLY, CDR2 FYNNEI. Germline trimming cut 6 bases from V and 1 base from J; bases unmatched to any gene: 4. This CDR3 has 15 amino acids. CDR3 coding DNA: TGTGCCAGCAGCGCACAGGGGGCTTCTGGAAACACCATATATTTT. It codes for CASSAQGASGNTIYF.

This clone was observed a few times. This chain links TRBV11-3 with TRBJ1-4, with D unclear. Trimming shortened V by 3 bases and J by 6 bases, and 11 bases separated the two germline ends. Germline V gives CDR1 SGHNT, CDR2 YENEEA. This CDR3 region has 14 residues. CDR3 sequence: CASSFGRGYEKLFF. CDR3 bases: TGTGCCAGCAGCTTTGGTCGAGGGTATGAAAAACTGTTTTTT.

In this sample, this clone turned up a few times. The chain uses TRBV5-1 and TRBJ2-7, with 8 bases aligning to TRBD1. The ends lost 4 bases at V and 4 bases at J; junction bases unmatched: 10. Germline V gives CDR1 SGHRS, CDR2 YFSETQ. This CDR3 is built from 15 residues. This CDR3 reads CASSPTGGSEYEQYF. In DNA form, the CDR3 reads TGCGCCAGCAGCCCAACAGGGGGAAGTGAGTACGAGCAGTACTTC. The variable domain in full, with the rest retrieved from reference TRBV5-1 and TRBJ2-7, is KAGVTQTPRYLIKTRGQQVTLSCSPISGHRSVSWYQQTPGQGLQFLFEYFSETQRNKGNFPGRFSGRQFSNSRSEMNVSTLELGDSALYLCASSPTGGSEYEQYFGPGTRLTVT.

CDR3 nucleotides: TGCAGCGTTGTGCTGGGACTAGCGGGTAATGAGCAGTTCTTC. Translating gives CSVVLGLAGNEQFF. The chain joins TRBV29-1 to TRBJ2-1; the match to TRBD2 covers 12 bases. The V and J ends lost 4 bases and 7 bases, in that order; junction bases with no gene match: 5. This CDR3 region has 14 residues. The germline V gene has CDR1 SQVTM and CDR2 ANQGSEA.

The chain links TRBV28 to TRBJ1-4, with D tentatively TRBD1 (6 bases). The CDR3 length is 15 residues. V was shortened by 2 bases and J by 6 bases, with 13 bases between the two germline ends. Germline V lookup: CDR1 MDHEN, CDR2 SYDVKM. The CDR3 loop is CASSLGPGDDEKLFF. DNA of the CDR3: TGTGCCAGCAGTTTAGGGCCAGGGGATGATGAAAAACTGTTTTTT.

This rearrangement joins TRBV11-2 to TRBJ1-2, with D unclear. Germline V CDR1 and CDR2: SGHAT, FQNNGV. CDR3 length: 13 amino acids. The V and J ends lost 1 base and 8 bases respectively, with 11 bases between them. The DNA of the CDR3 is TGTGCCAGCAGCTTAGGGGGTCGGTTAGGCTACACCTTC. Amino acids: CASSLGGRLGYTF.

This clone was seen a handful of times. The V call is TRBV5-1, the J call TRBJ1-2; no clear D gene. Germline lookup yields CDR1 SGHRS and CDR2 YFSETQ. The CDR3 is made up of 14 amino acids. V lost 0 bases to trimming and J lost 7 bases, with 13 bases between them. CDR3 sequence reads: CASSLDGDYSGYTF. The CDR3 coding sequence is TGCGCCAGCAGCTTGGACGGCGATTACTCTGGCTACACCTTC.

This clone has more than one count but fewer than ten. The chain joins TRBV27 to TRBJ2-5; 11 bases map to TRBD1. The CDR3 consists of 15 residues. Germline CDR1 reads MNHEY; CDR2 reads SMNVEV (reference sequence). The V gene end was trimmed by 1 base and the J gene end by 4 bases; junction bases not matched to a gene: 2. The CDR3 sequence: CASSLWTGGGETQYF. The CDR3 DNA is TGTGCCAGCAGTTTATGGACAGGGGGCGGAGAGACCCAGTACTTC.

This clone was recorded a few times. This sequence joins TRBV18 and TRBJ1-1, with D unclear. The CDR3 consists of 13 residues. The germline V gene encodes CDR1 KGHSH and CDR2 LQKENI. The V end lost 2 bases, the J end lost 5 bases, and 9 bases lay between the germline ends. The CDR3 is CASSPEQGTEAFF. The CDR3 nucleotides read TGTGCCAGCTCACCAGAGCAAGGGACTGAAGCTTTCTTT.

This chain joins TRBV7-2 and TRBJ2-6, with D perhaps matching TRBD2 (7 bases). Germline values: CDR1 SGHTA, CDR2 FQGNSA. V lost 3 bases and J lost 0, with 18 bases in between. The CDR3 is 19 amino acids. The CDR3 is CASSLGSGGPPSGANVLTF. The CDR3 bases are TGTGCCAGCAGCTTGGGTTCCGGGGGGCCCCCCTCTGGGGCCAACGTCCTGACTTTC.

The chain employs TRBV2 and TRBJ2-7; unclear D gene. V was cut by 0 bases and J by 1 base, with 1 base left in between. The CDR3 spans 12 residues. The germline CDR1 and CDR2 sequences are SNHLY and FYNNEI. The CDR3 loop reads CASSEASYEQYF. The CDR3 DNA is TGTGCCAGCAGTGAAGCGTCCTACGAGCAGTACTTC.